One sample yielded the 26 T cell receptor beta chains listed below, sequenced in a study of T cells after yellow fever vaccination. TCRdb re-analysed the 5' RACE reads in MiXCR, keeping a single row per CDR3 protein. The table has almost 600,000 distinct CDR3 sequences, 13% seen once. The sequencing used PBMCs, collected on the day of the yellow fever booster vaccination. The receptors come from a young man who received the YFV17D yellow fever vaccine.

In this sample, this clonotype turned up a few times. The chain carries TRBV6-4 and TRBJ1-1; D gene unclear. Between the trimmed V and J ends, which lost 1 base and 0 bases, there was a span of 12 bases. There are 16 residues in the CDR3. The germline V gene encodes CDR1 MRHNA and CDR2 SNTAGT. CDR3 DNA sequence: TGTGCCAGCAGTGACTTCGACGGAAGAATGAACACTGAAGCTTTCTTT. Translated, it gives CASSDFDGRMNTEAFF.

The rearrangement joins TRBV7-9 to TRBJ1-2; weak D call: TRBD1 (5 bases). Germline CDR1 and CDR2: SEHNR and FQNEAQ (reference sequence). Trimming stripped 1 base from V and 4 bases from J, with 13 bases between. The CDR3 consists of 15 residues. The CDR3 nucleotides read TGTGCCAGCAGCTTAGGGCTGGGGCGAACCTATGGCTACACCTTC. As protein: CASSLGLGRTYGYTF. The variable domain in full, completed from reference TRBV7-9 and TRBJ1-2, reads DTGVSQNPRHKITKRGQNVTFRCDPISEHNRLYWYRQTLGQGPEFLTYFQNEAQLEKSRLLSDRFSAERPKGSFSTLEIQRTEQGDSAMYLCASSLGLGRTYGYTFGSGTRLTVV.

This chain uses TRBV4-2 with TRBJ2-7; weak D call: TRBD1 (5 bases). The CDR3 runs 15 residues. Between the trimmed V and J ends, which lost 1 base and 5 bases, there was a span of 15 bases. Germline CDR1 reads LGHNA; CDR2 reads YNFKEQ. In nucleotides, the CDR3 is TGTGCCAGCAGCCAAGTAGGGGTGGATCTGCACGAGCAGTACTTC. Translating it yields CASSQVGVDLHEQYF.

The rearrangement links TRBV7-2 to TRBJ2-1; TRBD2 might be the D (6 bases). Germline assignment: CDR1 SGHTA and CDR2 FQGNSA. The CDR3 sequence is 14 residues long. With 1 base removed from V and 5 bases from J, the gap between germline ends came to 9 bases. CDR3 loop: CASSLGAGNNEQFF. The CDR3 coding sequence is TGTGCCAGCAGCTTAGGAGCGGGTAACAATGAGCAGTTCTTC.

The genes are TRBV7-2 and TRBJ2-1, with D perhaps matching TRBD2 (5 bases). CDR1 is SGHTA, CDR2 FQGNSA, per germline. The CDR3 runs 13 residues. Trimming took 5 bases from V and 6 from J, leaving 11 bases between them. The CDR3 DNA reads as TGTGCCAGCAGCGTGACTAACCGCAATGAGCAGTTCTTC. Protein: CASSVTNRNEQFF.

This clonotype was detected a few times. The chain carries TRBV7-2 and TRBJ1-5; the D gene is possibly TRBD1 (5 bases). The V end was cut by 5 bases, the J end by 0 bases, with 11 bases between. From germline, CDR1 is SGHTA and CDR2 FQGNSA. The CDR3 is made up of 15 amino acids. CDR3 region: CASSRDRNSNQPQHF. The CDR3 DNA is TGTGCCAGCAGCCGCGACAGAAATAGCAATCAGCCCCAGCATTTT.

J is TRBJ2-7 and V is TRBV5-1, with unresolved D. CDR1 and CDR2 (germline): SGHRS, YFSETQ. The germline V and J ends were trimmed by 0 bases and 3 bases, with 16 bases remaining between them. The CDR3 covers 16 residues. CDR3: CASSLAAVWPVYEQYF. CDR3 nucleotides: TGCGCCAGCAGCTTGGCCGCCGTGTGGCCCGTCTACGAGCAGTACTTC.

Regarding this clonotype: A much larger clone differs from this one at a single base, so this may be a read error. This rearrangement joins TRBV7-2 to TRBJ2-3, with D perhaps TRBD1 (5 bases). CDR1 SGHTA and CDR2 FQGNSA come from the germline V gene. Between the trimmed V and J ends, which lost 3 bases and 2 bases, there was a span of 9 bases. This CDR3 region has 14 residues. Written as DNA, the CDR3 is TGTGCCAGCAGCTTGGGGCGGTTCACAGATACGCAGTATTTT. Protein sequence: CASSLGRFTDTQYF.

This clonotype was picked up a small number of times. V gene TRBV5-1 combines with J gene TRBJ1-2; 7 bases align to TRBD1. V lost 4 bases to trimming and J lost 14 bases; unmatched junction nucleotides: 8. The CDR3 totals 11 residues. The germline CDR1 and CDR2 sequences are SGHRS and YFSETQ. The CDR3 coding sequence is TGCGCCAGCAGCGGACAGGACAGACAGACCTTC. It yields the protein CASSGQDRQTF.

This sequence joins TRBV5-1 and TRBJ2-3, with TRBD2 identical over 11 bases. The trim removed 4 bases at V and 2 bases at J, leaving 3 bases unmatched. The germline gives CDR1 SGHRS, CDR2 YFSETQ. This CDR3 has 15 amino acids. The CDR3: CASSELAGVTDTQYF. CDR3 sequence (DNA): TGCGCCAGCAGCGAACTAGCGGGAGTCACAGATACGCAGTATTTT.

At least ten counts were recorded for this clonotype. This chain joins TRBV19 and TRBJ2-3; D call uncertain. With 5 bases removed from V and 6 bases from J, the gap between germline ends came to 9 bases. The germline gives CDR1 LNHDA, CDR2 SQIVND (reference sequence). CDR3 length equals 12 residues. The CDR3 protein is CASSFSRDTQYF. The CDR3 nucleotides read TGTGCCAGTAGTTTCAGCCGCGATACGCAGTATTTT.

The chain recombines TRBV2 with TRBJ2-4; D assignment may be TRBD1 or TRBD2 (5 bases each). The CDR3 is 13 amino acids. Trimming removed 4 bases from V and 8 bases from J, with 12 bases in between. Germline V CDR1 and CDR2: SNHLY, FYNNEI. CDR3 loop: CASSVGERHIQYF. Here the CDR3 DNA reads TGTGCCAGCAGTGTGGGGGAAAGGCACATTCAGTACTTC.

The table lists this clonotype with a few counts. The chain recombines TRBV12-3 or TRBV12-4 with TRBJ1-3; D might be TRBD1 (5 bases). The V gene lost 6 bases and the J gene lost 0 bases, with 18 bases spanning the gap. This CDR3 has 17 amino acids. The CDR3 sequence: CASSQRQLPSSGNTIYF. CDR3 DNA sequence: TGTGCCAGCAGCCAAAGACAGCTTCCCAGCTCTGGAAACACCATATATTTT.

This clonotype occurred a few times. This chain links TRBV29-1 with TRBJ2-1; maybe TRBD2 (6 bases). Germline CDR1 is SQVTM and CDR2 is ANQGSEA. The V end lost 7 bases, the J end lost 3 bases, and 13 bases lay between the germline ends. This CDR3 comprises 13 residues. The CDR3 bases are TGCAGCGCCGAAGTGGGAGGCTACAATGAGCAGTTCTTC. Protein sequence: CSAEVGGYNEQFF.

This clonotype turned up a few times. This chain joins TRBV3-1 and TRBJ2-1, with unresolved D. CDR1 LGHDT and CDR2 YNNKEL come from the germline V gene (reference sequence). This CDR3 is built from 16 residues. The germline V and J ends were trimmed by 1 base and 7 bases, with 17 bases remaining between them. CDR3 loop: CASSQVRPISGNEQFF. DNA of the CDR3: TGTGCCAGCAGCCAAGTACGCCCTATCTCCGGGAATGAGCAGTTCTTC.

In its sample, this clonotype was seen a few times. Written as DNA, the CDR3 is TGTGCCAGTAGTCTCCAAAGGGGCCCAAATGAGCAGTTCTTC. As protein: CASSLQRGPNEQFF. The rearrangement uses TRBV19 and TRBJ2-1, with D maybe TRBD1 (5 bases). This CDR3 has 14 amino acids. V lost 5 bases to trimming and J lost 7 bases, with 15 bases between them. Germline V gives CDR1 LNHDA, CDR2 SQIVND (reference sequence).

The CDR3: CASSPGLAGGIHEQFF. Here the CDR3 DNA reads TGCGCCAGCAGCCCTGGACTAGCGGGAGGGATCCATGAGCAGTTCTTC. The chain employs TRBV5-1 and TRBJ2-1; 15 nucleotides agree with TRBD2. V trimming: 4 bases; J trimming: 8 bases; junction bases outside the gene matches: 7. CDR3 length equals 16 residues. Germline CDR1 is SGHRS and CDR2 is YFSETQ.

This clonotype was found a few times. CDR3 sequence: CSASPGLAGYEQFF. The CDR3 bases are TGCAGTGCTTCCCCGGGACTAGCGGGATACGAGCAGTTCTTC. This sequence joins TRBV20-1 and TRBJ2-1, with 13 positions matching TRBD2. Trimming took 5 bases from V and 10 from J; bases not matched to a gene: 8. The length of the CDR3 is 14 residues. Germline CDR1 and CDR2: DFQATT and SNEGSKA (reference sequence).

In this sample, this clonotype turned up many times. This chain uses TRBV7-8 with TRBJ1-1, with D perhaps matching TRBD1 (6 bases). The CDR3 extends over 14 amino acids. CDR1 is SGHVS, CDR2 FQNEAQ, per germline. Trimming shortened V by 5 bases and J by 2 bases, and 12 bases separated the two germline ends. CDR3 nucleotides: TGTGCCAGCAGCGCCGACAGGTTCAACACTGAAGCTTTCTTT. Amino acid sequence: CASSADRFNTEAFF.

This clonotype was detected many times. The V and J genes are TRBV9 and TRBJ2-2; D is unresolved. Trimming shortened V by 0 bases and J by 6 bases, and 3 bases separated the two germline ends. Germline CDR1 and CDR2: SGDLS and YYNGEE. The length of the CDR3 is 12 residues. Here the CDR3 reads CASSVVAGELFF. CDR3 coding DNA: TGTGCCAGCAGCGTAGTAGCCGGGGAGCTGTTTTTT. Full variable domain (remainder filled in from reference TRBV9 and TRBJ2-2): DSGVTQTPKHLITATGQRVTLRCSPRSGDLSVYWYQQSLDQGLQFLIQYYNGEERAKGNILERFSAQQFPDLHSELNLSSLELGDSALYFCASSVVAGELFFGEGSRLTVL.

The V call is TRBV4-3, the J call TRBJ2-2; tentatively, D is TRBD2 (5 bases). The CDR3 runs 16 residues. The V gene lost 1 base and the J gene lost 5 bases, with 14 bases spanning the gap. From germline, CDR1 is LGHNA and CDR2 YSLEER. The CDR3 loop is CASSQVTSGGTGELFF. CDR3 coding DNA: TGCGCCAGCAGCCAAGTGACCAGCGGCGGGACCGGGGAGCTGTTTTTT.

This clonotype was recorded a few times. The rearrangement links TRBV7-2 to TRBJ2-1, with 7 bases lining up with TRBD2. This CDR3 is built from 16 residues. J lost 6 bases, V lost 1 base, and 9 bases had no gene match. Germline values: CDR1 SGHTA, CDR2 FQGNSA. The CDR3 region is CASSLGGAGTRNEQFF. In DNA form, the CDR3 reads TGTGCCAGCAGCTTAGGGGGAGCGGGAACTCGCAATGAGCAGTTCTTC.

This clonotype was observed a few times. This chain joins TRBV12-3 or TRBV12-4 and TRBJ2-5, with TRBD2 matching 10 bases. The length of the CDR3 is 15 residues. Trimming took 1 base from V and 5 from J; bases not matched to a gene: 4. The CDR3 DNA reads as TGTGCCAGCAGTTTAGGGTCGACTAGCGGGGAGACCCAGTACTTC. Protein: CASSLGSTSGETQYF.

This clonotype appeared many times. The chain uses TRBV12-3 or TRBV12-4 and TRBJ2-7, with D possibly matching TRBD1 (6 bases). The CDR3 is 13 residues long. Trimming removed 8 bases at V and 3 bases at J, with 14 bases between. The CDR3 is CASLKDRNYEQYF. DNA for the CDR3: TGTGCCAGCCTAAAAGACAGGAACTACGAGCAGTACTTC.

This chain uses TRBV11-2 with TRBJ2-2; 15 bases match TRBD2. V lost 3 bases and J lost 6; bases outside the gene matches: 8. The CDR3 has 18 amino acids. Germline-derived CDR1 and CDR2 are SGHAT and FQNNGV. The DNA of the CDR3 is TGTGCCAGCAGCTTCCTCACTGGACTAGCGGGAGGGGCCGGGGAGCTGTTTTTT. Protein: CASSFLTGLAGGAGELFF.

V is TRBV30 and J is TRBJ2-2, with D uncertain. V lost 1 base and J lost 6, with 6 bases in between. This CDR3 is built from 12 residues. CDR1 and CDR2 from the germline V gene are GTSNPN and SVGIG (reference sequence). This chain's CDR3 is CAWSAMAGELFF. CDR3 DNA: TGTGCCTGGAGTGCCATGGCCGGGGAGCTGTTTTTT.